Presented here are 28 T cell receptor beta chains from one specimen sequenced in a study of cytomegalovirus exposure and HLA in healthy donors. The study ran its PCR with 60 Vbeta and 13 Jbeta primers. Data came from immunoSEQ multiplex PCR; TCRdb stores just in-frame clones and leaves some out. Its table records some 200,000 clones. Sequenced material: PBMCs. Source of these receptors: a girl aged 2 to 9 in good health and CMV-seropositive.

J is TRBJ2-1 and V is TRBV6-5, with 10 bases lining up with TRBD2. J lost 8 bases, V lost 5 bases, and 9 bases had no gene match. The CDR3 runs to 15 residues. Germline CDR1 MNHEY, CDR2 SVGAGI. This CDR3 is CASSQPSGRRYEQFF. The CDR3 DNA reads TGTGCCAGCAGTCAGCCTAGCGGGAGAAGGTATGAGCAGTTCTTC.

The chain joins TRBV5-1 to TRBJ1-2; no clear D. The V gene's germline CDR1 is SGHRS and CDR2 YFSETQ. Trimming stripped 4 bases from V and 0 bases from J, with 25 bases between. The CDR3 runs to 19 residues. The CDR3 sequence is CASSLNTLLGRLTNYGYTF. In DNA form, the CDR3 reads TGCGCCAGCAGCCTGAACACTCTATTAGGTAGACTAACTAACTATGGCTACACCTTC.

The chain uses TRBV5-6 and TRBJ2-4; 9 bases fit TRBD1. The CDR3 has 15 residues. The trim removed 0 bases at V and 7 bases at J, leaving 5 bases unmatched. The germline V gene encodes CDR1 SGHDT and CDR2 YYEEEE. The CDR3 here is CASSLAGQGLNIQYF. CDR3 DNA sequence: TGTGCCAGCAGCTTGGCGGGACAGGGTTTGAACATTCAGTACTTC.

The genes are TRBV19 and TRBJ2-6; no definite D call. Germline values: CDR1 LNHDA, CDR2 SQIVND (reference sequence). V gave up 7 bases and J gave up 1 base, with 14 bases separating them. The CDR3 has 16 residues. CDR3 loop: CASTLNALSGANVLTF. The CDR3 DNA is TGTGCCAGTACCCTCAATGCTCTATCTGGGGCCAACGTCCTGACTTTC.

The rearrangement uses TRBV5-6 and TRBJ2-5; 10 bases match TRBD2. The assigned J gene may be wrong: the sequence end matches TRBJ2-7 better. This CDR3 spans 16 amino acids. Germline V lookup: CDR1 SGHDT, CDR2 YYEEEE. The CDR3: CASSGTSGTSVYEQYF. Here the CDR3 DNA reads TGTGCCAGCAGCGGAACTTCCGGGACTAGCGTCTACGAGCAGTACTTC.

The J gene is TRBJ2-2, the V gene TRBV7-2, with TRBD1 as a possible D gene (6 bases). Trimming took 3 bases from V and 0 from J, leaving 8 bases between them. The CDR3 is made up of 15 amino acids. Germline-derived CDR1 and CDR2 are SGHTA and FQGNSA. CDR3 sequence: CASSFGQTNTGELFF. The CDR3, as DNA: TGTGCCAGCAGCTTCGGACAGACGAACACCGGGGAGCTGTTTTTT.

This chain joins TRBV4-2 and TRBJ2-1; 8 bases agree with TRBD2. The length of the CDR3 is 15 residues. V shed 3 bases and J 2 bases; nucleotides not matched to a gene: 3. Germline assignment: CDR1 LGHNA and CDR2 YNFKEQ. The CDR3 spells CASSQTSAAYNEQFF. The DNA of the CDR3 is TGTGCCAGCAGCCAGACTAGCGCCGCCTACAATGAGCAGTTCTTC.

The chain couples TRBV6-1 to TRBJ2-7; the D is unclear. The V gene's germline CDR1 is MNHNS and CDR2 SASEGT. Trimming pared 2 bases from V and 3 bases from J, leaving 11 bases between. The length of the CDR3 is 14 residues. The CDR3 DNA reads TGTGCCAGCAGTGAAACGGGTCAATTCTACGAGCAGTACTTC. The encoded protein is CASSETGQFYEQYF.

The rearrangement uses TRBV5-1 and TRBJ2-7; 14 nucleotides match TRBD2. The CDR3 is 16 amino acids. Germline CDR1 is SGHRS and CDR2 is YFSETQ. Trimming took 2 bases from V and 6 from J; bases not matched to a gene: 7. The CDR3, as DNA: TGCGCCAGCAGCTTCCCGGGACTAGCGGGAGCCCGCGAGCAGTACTTC. Residues: CASSFPGLAGAREQYF. The variable domain in full, completed from reference TRBV5-1 and TRBJ2-7, reads KAGVTQTPRYLIKTRGQQVTLSCSPISGHRSVSWYQQTPGQGLQFLFEYFSETQRNKGNFPGRFSGRQFSNSRSEMNVSTLELGDSALYLCASSFPGLAGAREQYFGPGTRLTVT.

V usage is TRBV6-4 and J usage is TRBJ1-5; no reliable D call. Trimming took off 6 bases at V and 5 bases at J, with 5 bases between the two ends. The CDR3 loop spans 11 amino acids. From germline, CDR1 is MRHNA and CDR2 SNTAGT. The CDR3 sequence: CASSEYQPQHF. CDR3 DNA: TGTGCCAGCAGCGAGTATCAGCCCCAGCATTTT.

The V call is TRBV6-1, the J call TRBJ2-1, with D possibly matching TRBD1 (6 bases). The V and J ends lost 5 bases and 2 bases respectively, with 10 bases between them. CDR1 is MNHNS, CDR2 SASEGT, per germline. The CDR3 is 14 amino acids. In DNA form, the CDR3 reads TGTGCCAGCAGTCCCAGGGGCCCCTACAATGAGCAGTTCTTC. Amino acids: CASSPRGPYNEQFF.

The rearrangement joins TRBV11-2 to TRBJ2-2; no reliable D call. CDR1 SGHAT and CDR2 FQNNGV come from the germline V gene. This CDR3 has 16 residues. V was trimmed by 1 base and J by 2 bases, leaving 11 bases between them. CDR3 in DNA: TGTGCCAGCAGCTTAGGGGCCGGATTAAACACCGGGGAGCTGTTTTTT. As protein: CASSLGAGLNTGELFF.

The J gene is TRBJ2-1, the V gene TRBV10-3, with 7 bases lining up with TRBD1. The CDR3 runs 16 residues. Trimming took 3 bases from V and 7 from J; bases not matched to a gene: 12. Germline V CDR1 and CDR2: ENHRY, SYGVKD. Here the CDR3 DNA reads TGTGCCATCAGTGAAACGGACAGGTCATCCATAAATGAGCAGTTCTTC. Translating gives CAISETDRSSINEQFF.

The chain links TRBV7-9 to TRBJ2-7, with TRBD2 as a possible D gene (6 bases). The germline V gene has CDR1 SEHNR and CDR2 FQNEAQ (reference sequence). V gave up 10 bases and J gave up 0 bases, with 10 bases separating them. This CDR3 is 12 amino acids long. DNA of the CDR3: TGTGCCACCCGGGACTTCTCCTACGAGCAGTACTTC. It yields the protein CATRDFSYEQYF.

This sequence joins TRBV27 and TRBJ1-1; maybe TRBD1 (5 bases). Trimming left V 6 bases short and J 3 bases short, with 11 bases between. CDR1 and CDR2 (germline): MNHEY, SMNVEV (reference sequence). This CDR3 has 13 amino acids. CDR3 sequence: CASSGTLDTEAFF. CDR3 bases: TGTGCCAGCAGCGGGACTCTCGACACTGAAGCTTTCTTT.

The rearrangement uses TRBV13 and TRBJ2-5; 8 nucleotides match TRBD1. Germline lookup yields CDR1 PRHDT and CDR2 FYEKMQ (reference sequence). This CDR3 has 17 residues. J was trimmed by 3 bases and V by 5 bases; bases with no gene match: 14. The CDR3 protein is CASSPFSVTGVKETQYF. In DNA form, the CDR3 reads TGTGCCAGCAGCCCATTCTCCGTGACAGGGGTAAAAGAGACCCAGTACTTC.

This rearrangement joins TRBV6-5 to TRBJ2-1; a weak D match, TRBD2 (6 bases). Trimming took off 2 bases at V and 9 bases at J, with 11 bases between the two ends. Germline-derived CDR1 and CDR2 are MNHEY and SVGAGI. The CDR3 runs to 13 residues. CDR3 protein: CASSYLGRREQFF. Here the CDR3 DNA reads TGTGCCAGCAGTTACCTCGGGAGACGTGAGCAGTTCTTC.

The rearrangement links TRBV28 to TRBJ1-5, with 8 bases identical to TRBD1. This CDR3 has 13 residues. V was clipped by 8 bases and J by 7 bases; unmatched bases: 7. From germline, CDR1 is MDHEN and CDR2 SYDVKM. The CDR3 region is CASLQGGEQPQHF. The CDR3, as DNA: TGTGCCAGCTTACAGGGGGGAGAACAGCCCCAGCATTTT.

V usage is TRBV28 and J usage is TRBJ1-5; D is possibly TRBD1 (5 bases). Germline V gene sequence: CDR1 MDHEN, CDR2 SYDVKM. This CDR3 region has 13 residues. The V end lost 11 bases, the J end lost 3 bases, and 14 bases lay between the germline ends. DNA for the CDR3: TGTGCCGCAACGACGGGGGTCAATCAGCCCCAGCATTTT. Translating gives CAATTGVNQPQHF.

V gene TRBV27 combines with J gene TRBJ2-2, with a weak D call TRBD2 (6 bases). The CDR3 is 14 residues long. Deletions cut 7 bases from V and 0 bases from J, with 9 bases between. CDR1 MNHEY and CDR2 SMNVEV come from the germline V gene (reference sequence). CDR3 sequence reads: CASIGGPNTGELFF. The CDR3 coding sequence is TGTGCCAGCATTGGAGGGCCGAACACCGGGGAGCTGTTTTTT.

The gene calls are TRBV15 and TRBJ2-7; D perhaps matches TRBD1 (6 bases). In germline, CDR1 is LNHNV, CDR2 YYDKDF (reference sequence). The CDR3 consists of 16 residues. V lost 0 bases, J lost 1 base, and 13 bases lay in between. CDR3 nucleotides: TGTGCCACCAGCAGAGATCCACCTAGGGGGTCCTACGAGCAGTACTTC. Its translation: CATSRDPPRGSYEQYF.

The rearrangement uses TRBV10-3 and TRBJ2-7; 8 nucleotides line up with TRBD2. The CDR3 contains 12 residues. Trimming at V came to 4 bases and at J to 4 bases, leaving 0 bases not matched to a gene. Germline assignment: CDR1 ENHRY and CDR2 SYGVKD. The CDR3 coding sequence is TGTGCCATCAGTGTAGCGGGATACGAGCAGTACTTC. Residues: CAISVAGYEQYF.

The J gene is TRBJ1-1, the V gene TRBV7-8; tentatively, D is TRBD1 (6 bases). This CDR3 is 14 amino acids long. Germline loops: CDR1 SGHVS, CDR2 FQNEAQ. V was pared by 3 bases and J by 6 bases, with 14 bases between. The CDR3 DNA sequence: TGTGCCAGCAGCTTGCAGGGGATTCGGGCTGAAGCTTTCTTT. Residues: CASSLQGIRAEAFF.

The chain is built from TRBV28 and TRBJ1-5, with D hard to call. Germline values: CDR1 MDHEN, CDR2 SYDVKM. V lost 5 bases and J lost 2, with 16 bases in between. The CDR3 has 16 amino acids. In DNA, the CDR3 is TGTGCCAGCAGTCAAGCAGCTCGGGGAGGCAATCAGCCCCAGCATTTT. Translating it yields CASSQAARGGNQPQHF.

The chain has TRBV7-2 and TRBJ1-5, with a weak D call TRBD1 (6 bases). The CDR3 runs 13 residues. Germline assignment: CDR1 SGHTA and CDR2 FQGNSA. Trimming left V 3 bases short and J 7 bases short, with 10 bases between. CDR3 nucleotides: TGTGCCAGCAGCTTGGGGGCTGAGCAGCCCCAGCATTTT. The encoded protein is CASSLGAEQPQHF. The entire variable domain, with the rest obtained from reference TRBV7-2 and TRBJ1-5, is as follows: GAGVSQSPSNKVTEKGKDVELRCDPISGHTALYWYRQSLGQGLEFLIYFQGNSAPDKSGLPSDRFSAERTGGSVSTLTIQRTQQEDSAVYLCASSLGAEQPQHFGDGTRLSIL.

V gene TRBV6-1 combines with J gene TRBJ2-7; TRBD1 aligns across 10 bases. The germline gives CDR1 MNHNS, CDR2 SASEGT. The CDR3 is made up of 15 amino acids. Trimming cost V 6 bases and J 2 bases; bases outside gene matches: 7. CDR3: CASSEPGQGPYEQYF. The CDR3 DNA is TGTGCCAGCAGCGAACCGGGACAGGGGCCCTACGAGCAGTACTTC.

This chain links TRBV10-3 with TRBJ2-1, with 14 bases that match TRBD2. Trimming removed 6 bases from V and 4 bases from J; junction bases left unmatched: 2. Germline V gene lookup returns CDR1 ENHRY and CDR2 SYGVKD. The CDR3 runs 15 residues. This CDR3 is CAISGTSGRYNEQFF. CDR3 sequence (DNA): TGTGCCATCAGCGGGACTAGCGGGAGATACAATGAGCAGTTCTTC.

CDR3 loop: CASSEAGGLAGDSYEQYF. Here the CDR3 DNA reads TGTGCCAGCAGTGAAGCGGGGGGACTAGCGGGAGACTCCTACGAGCAGTACTTC. The chain joins TRBV2 to TRBJ2-5, with TRBD2 matching 14 bases. The DNA end lines up better with TRBJ2-7; the J call may be wrong. Germline V gene lookup returns CDR1 SNHLY and CDR2 FYNNEI. The CDR3 covers 18 residues.